Shown below are 30 T cell receptor beta chains from a single sample sequenced in a study of human T cells and chemical hapten exposure. The time point denotes: pre-sensitization, week 0. Described treatment: therapeutic diphenylcyclopropenone sensitization with weekly scalp DPC. Total RNA came from unfractionated whole blood. MiXCR was run by TCRdb on the RACE reads, yielding one entry per CDR3 protein. The data show roughly 34,000 distinct CDR3 sequences, 10% to 13% seen once. The specimen comprised whole blood, sampled in connection with sensitization to the hapten diphenylcyclopropenone (DPC). All receptors derive from a man aged 50 or older with alopecia areata. Some clones in this sample may be carry-over from other donors' samples.

This clonotype appeared many times. The CDR3 region is CASSLPAGPQHF. CDR3 coding DNA: TGTGCCAGCAGTTTGCCCGCTGGGCCCCAGCATTTT. V and J are TRBV27 and TRBJ1-5, with D unresolved. CDR1 is MNHEY, CDR2 SMNVEV, per germline (reference sequence). V shed 3 bases and J shed 9 bases, with 9 bases lying between them. The CDR3 sequence is 12 residues long.

This chain connects TRBV10-2 to TRBJ2-2; D may correspond to TRBD1 or TRBD2 (6 bases each). Germline CDR1 and CDR2: WSHSY and SAAADI. This CDR3 region has 14 residues. The V and J ends lost 6 bases and 5 bases respectively, with 13 bases between them. The CDR3 is CASRPGARTGELFF. In DNA form, the CDR3 reads TGCGCCAGCAGACCGGGGGCGAGGACCGGGGAGCTGTTTTTT.

This clonotype has more than one count but fewer than ten. The chain couples TRBV7-6 to TRBJ2-3, with 9 nucleotides matching TRBD2. The J segment lost 3 bases and the V segment lost 5 bases, leaving 9 bases of the junction unmatched. The length of the CDR3 is 16 residues. Germline CDR1 reads SGHVS; CDR2 reads FNYEAQ. CDR3 in amino acids: CASSPLVAGDTDTQYF. The CDR3 DNA reads as TGTGCCAGCAGCCCCCTGGTAGCGGGAGATACAGATACGCAGTATTTT.

This clonotype occurred many times. The gene calls are TRBV12-3 or TRBV12-4 and TRBJ2-1; D unresolved. V was shortened by 6 bases and J by 4 bases, with 16 bases between the two germline ends. CDR3 length: 15 amino acids. CDR3 sequence reads: CASRPGSWPYNEQFF. The CDR3 DNA sequence: TGTGCCAGCAGGCCCGGTAGCTGGCCTTACAATGAGCAGTTCTTC.

This chain connects TRBV29-1 to TRBJ1-1, with D perhaps TRBD1 (6 bases). This CDR3 has 12 residues. Germline CDR1 and CDR2: SQVTM and ANQGSEA. V shed 4 bases and J shed 2 bases, with 8 bases lying between them. For the CDR3, the DNA is TGCAGCGTTGGGGGACATAACACTGAAGCTTTCTTT. Protein sequence: CSVGGHNTEAFF.

This clonotype has ten or more counts. The gene calls are TRBV11-3 and TRBJ1-2, with D unresolved. The ends were cut back, 0 bases at V and 6 bases at J, with 14 bases in the middle. Germline V gene data show CDR1 as SGHNT and CDR2 as YENEEA. The CDR3 length is 15 residues. The CDR3 coding sequence is TGTGCCAGCAGCTTAGATCTGGGATCGACCAATGGCTACACCTTC. Encoded protein: CASSLDLGSTNGYTF.

At least ten counts were recorded for this clonotype. This CDR3 is CASRTGWSGETQYF. The CDR3 DNA reads as TGTGCCAGCAGGACAGGGTGGTCGGGGGAGACCCAGTACTTC. The chain has TRBV6-6 and TRBJ2-5; 7 bases map to TRBD1. CDR1 and CDR2 (germline): MNHNY, SVGAGI (reference sequence). This CDR3 has 14 residues. With V trimmed by 6 bases and J by 5 bases, 9 bases remained unmatched.

This clonotype was seen at least ten times. The J gene is TRBJ2-2, the V gene TRBV11-3, with 10 bases identical to TRBD1. This CDR3 is built from 15 residues. Trimming at V came to 1 base and at J to 6 bases, leaving 2 bases not matched to a gene. Germline V CDR1 and CDR2: SGHNT, YENEEA. CDR3 DNA sequence: TGTGCCAGCAGCTTAGCGGGACAGGGGTCCGGGGAGCTGTTTTTT. Translation gives CASSLAGQGSGELFF.

The chain combines TRBV28 with TRBJ2-7, with TRBD1 matching over 9 bases. From germline, CDR1 is MDHEN and CDR2 SYDVKM. CDR3 length equals 15 residues. The V segment lost 2 bases and the J segment 4 bases; nucleotides outside the gene matches: 6. The DNA of the CDR3 is TGTGCCAGCAGTTTAGGGGGACAGGGAAGTTACGAGCAGTACTTC. It encodes CASSLGGQGSYEQYF.

This clonotype was seen many times. This sequence joins TRBV23-1 and TRBJ2-4, with D possibly matching TRBD2 (7 bases). TRBV23-1 is an ORF; its function is uncertain. The CDR3 contains 17 residues. Trimming left V 0 bases short and J 1 base short, with 13 bases between. This CDR3 reads CASSQSGGGSAKNIQYF. CDR3 nucleotides: TGCGCCAGCAGTCAATCGGGGGGGGGCTCGGCCAAAAACATTCAGTACTTC.

In this sample, this clonotype turned up a few times. This chain uses TRBV7-2 with TRBJ2-5; D is possibly TRBD2 (5 bases). The CDR3 extends over 14 amino acids. V lost 8 bases and J 0 bases, leaving 13 bases between the germline ends. From germline, CDR1 is SGHTA and CDR2 FQGNSA. CDR3 sequence reads: CASGGILNQETQYF. Here the CDR3 DNA reads TGTGCCAGCGGAGGAATACTTAACCAAGAGACCCAGTACTTC.

This clonotype appeared a few times. In this CDR3 the conserved last residue, phenylalanine or tryptophan, is missing, so a read error is likely. Because the CDR3's place on the DNA is in doubt, the DNA is left out and the CDR3 is given as listed by TCRdb. The chain recombines TRBV6-1 with TRBJ2-7; the table's D call of TRBD2 was not tested on the DNA. The CDR3 length equals 10 residues, ends included. Germline loops: CDR1 MNHNS, CDR2 SASEGT. The CDR3 reads CASKRKRALP.

A note on this clonotype: A much larger clone lies one base from this, so it may be a read error. J is TRBJ2-7 and V is TRBV6-1; D is possibly TRBD1 or TRBD2 (5 bases each). V was cut by 10 bases and J by 0 bases, with 19 bases left in between. Germline V lookup: CDR1 MNHNS, CDR2 SASEGT. The CDR3 covers 15 residues. CDR3 amino acids: CANRAGTGSSYEQYF. The CDR3 DNA reads as TGTGCCAACAGAGCCGGGACGGGGAGCTCCTACGAGCAGTACTTC.

In its sample, this clonotype was seen once. This chain uses TRBV20-1 with TRBJ2-3; TRBD1 agrees at 8 bases. The germline V gene encodes CDR1 DFQATT and CDR2 SNEGSKA (reference sequence). CDR3 length: 13 residues. V shed 5 bases, J shed 5 bases, and the junction held 6 bases outside the gene matches. Here the CDR3 DNA reads TGCAGTGCTCCGCAGGGGGCTATAGATACGCAGTATTTT. Its protein is CSAPQGAIDTQYF.

In this sample, this clonotype turned up many times. The V and J genes are TRBV18 and TRBJ2-5; no reliable D call. Deletions cut 1 base from V and 0 bases from J, with 6 bases between. The CDR3 runs 14 residues. CDR1 is KGHSH and CDR2 is LQKENI in the germline V gene. The CDR3 region is CASSPLQDQETQYF. The CDR3 DNA is TGTGCCAGCTCACCACTCCAGGACCAAGAGACCCAGTACTTC. Full variable domain (outside the CDR3, taken from reference TRBV18 and TRBJ2-5): NAGVMQNPRHLVRRRGQEARLRCSPMKGHSHVYWYRQLPEEGLKFMVYLQKENIIDESGMPKERFSAEFPKEGPSILRIQQVVRGDSAAYFCASSPLQDQETQYFGPGTRLLVL.

This clonotype was observed at least ten times. This sequence joins TRBV20-1 and TRBJ2-7; D perhaps matches TRBD1 (6 bases). Germline lookup yields CDR1 DFQATT and CDR2 SNEGSKA (reference sequence). V dropped 0 bases and J dropped 3 bases, with 24 bases sitting between them. This CDR3 has 18 amino acids. CDR3 DNA sequence: TGCAGTGCTAGAGATCAAGGGGGACCAAGACTGGACATCTACGAGCAGTACTTC. Amino acids: CSARDQGGPRLDIYEQYF.

The chain has TRBV7-9 and TRBJ1-4; D is unclear. Germline assignment: CDR1 SEHNR and CDR2 FQNEAQ (reference sequence). V lost 1 base and J lost 6, with 3 bases in between. The CDR3 runs 12 residues. The CDR3 spells CASSLDDEKLFF. Here the CDR3 DNA reads TGTGCCAGCAGCTTAGACGATGAAAAACTGTTTTTT.

This clonotype was seen a handful of times. The chain has TRBV4-3 and TRBJ1-5, with a tentative D call TRBD1 (5 bases). The CDR3 totals 15 residues. Germline V gene lookup returns CDR1 LGHNA and CDR2 YSLEER. V was shortened by 4 bases and J by 6 bases, with 16 bases between the two germline ends. The chain's CDR3 is CASSLQRGEGQPQHF. The DNA of the CDR3 is TGCGCCAGCAGCCTCCAGCGGGGGGAGGGTCAGCCCCAGCATTTT.

Many counts were recorded for this clonotype. The rearrangement uses TRBV28 and TRBJ1-1, with 7 bases lining up with TRBD1. Trimming took 9 bases from V and 3 from J; bases not matched to a gene: 13. This CDR3 is built from 15 residues. CDR1 is MDHEN and CDR2 is SYDVKM in the germline V gene. The CDR3 loop is CASGSPGQGDTEAFF. The CDR3 coding sequence is TGTGCCAGTGGTTCTCCGGGGCAGGGGGACACTGAAGCTTTCTTT.

This clonotype was counted at least ten times. The chain has TRBV12-3 or TRBV12-4 and TRBJ1-4; D not certain. The length of the CDR3 is 13 residues. Deletions cut 5 bases from V and 8 bases from J, with 12 bases between. CDR3 nucleotide sequence: TGTGCCAGCAGTACAAGGCAGGAGGAAAAACTGTTTTTT. It codes for CASSTRQEEKLFF.

This clonotype was seen repeatedly, ten times or more. The V call is TRBV6-2 or TRBV6-3, the J call TRBJ2-3; 8 nucleotides match TRBD2. CDR3 length equals 14 residues. Germline trimming cut 4 bases from V and 6 bases from J; bases unmatched to any gene: 6. The germline CDR1 and CDR2 sequences are MNHEY and SVGEGT. DNA for the CDR3: TGTGCCAGCAGTTGGACGGGAGGGGGGGATACGCAGTATTTT. Its protein product is CASSWTGGGDTQYF.

This clonotype came up many times. The genes are TRBV11-2 and TRBJ2-1; TRBD1 matches 11 bases. Germline loops: CDR1 SGHAT, CDR2 FQNNGV. The CDR3 has 14 residues. The J segment lost 9 bases and the V segment lost 5 bases, leaving 6 bases of the junction unmatched. DNA of the CDR3: TGTGCCAGCAGCCTCCGGGACAGGGGGGCTGAGCAGTTCTTC. This sequence encodes CASSLRDRGAEQFF.

This clonotype has a count of ten or more. This sequence joins TRBV24-1 and TRBJ2-1, with 9 bases identical to TRBD2. The CDR3 is made up of 16 amino acids. The junction had 6 bases not matched to a gene; V was cut back by 5 bases and J by 2 bases. Germline loops: CDR1 KGHDR, CDR2 SFDVKD. CDR3 bases: TGTGCCACCAGTGGGTTCTTAGCGGGGGCCTACAATGAGCAGTTCTTC. This encodes CATSGFLAGAYNEQFF.

This clonotype was detected ten times or more. This chain joins TRBV20-1 and TRBJ1-1, with 7 bases matching TRBD1. Trimming took 2 bases from V and 0 from J; bases not matched to a gene: 6. Germline values: CDR1 DFQATT, CDR2 SNEGSKA (reference sequence). The CDR3 consists of 15 residues. CDR3 DNA sequence: TGCAGTGCTAGACCCTCTACAGGGGTGAACACTGAAGCTTTCTTT. It encodes CSARPSTGVNTEAFF.

In this sample, this clonotype turned up many times. This chain connects TRBV25-1 to TRBJ2-1, with D possibly being TRBD1 or TRBD2 (5 bases each). Germline V gives CDR1 MGHDK, CDR2 SYGVNS. Trimming removed 4 bases from V and 8 bases from J, with 21 bases in between. The CDR3 consists of 16 residues. The CDR3 loop is CASSGDVPEVMYEQFF. DNA for the CDR3: TGTGCCAGCAGTGGGGACGTCCCGGAGGTTATGTATGAGCAGTTCTTC. Full variable domain (remainder filled in from reference TRBV25-1 and TRBJ2-1): EADIYQTPRYLVIGTGKKITLECSQTMGHDKMYWYQQDPGMELHLIHYSYGVNSTEKGDLSSESTVSRIRTEHFPLTLESARPSHTSQYLCASSGDVPEVMYEQFFGPGTRLTVL.

This clonotype occurred a few times. The chain recombines TRBV3-1 with TRBJ2-3; D is perhaps TRBD2 (6 bases). The germline V and J ends were trimmed by 4 bases and 8 bases, with 19 bases remaining between them. CDR3 length: 15 amino acids. CDR1 and CDR2 from the germline V gene are LGHDT and YNNKEL (reference sequence). Written as DNA, the CDR3 is TGTGCCAGCAGCCCCGGGGACTCGCCGCGGCGTACGCAGTATTTT. Its translation: CASSPGDSPRRTQYF.

The table lists this clonotype with a few counts. This chain uses TRBV7-2 with TRBJ2-3; no clear D. The CDR3 has 13 residues. V lost 2 bases and J lost 8, with 11 bases in between. Germline lookup yields CDR1 SGHTA and CDR2 FQGNSA. The CDR3 spells CASSLSGPGTQYF. The CDR3 DNA is TGTGCCAGCAGCTTAAGTGGCCCCGGTACGCAGTATTTT.

This clonotype appeared a single time. The chain carries TRBV28 and TRBJ1-5, with TRBD1 as a possible D gene (6 bases). CDR3 length equals 13 residues. CDR1 is MDHEN and CDR2 is SYDVKM in the germline V gene. V lost 8 bases and J 3 bases, leaving 11 bases between the germline ends. The CDR3 DNA sequence: TGTGCCAGCCTCGGACAGCTCAATCAGCCCCAGCATTTT. Translated: CASLGQLNQPQHF.

This clonotype was seen at least ten times. This chain uses TRBV6-1 with TRBJ2-1; 14 bases are shared with TRBD2. This CDR3 spans 16 amino acids. V lost 8 bases and J lost 7; bases outside the gene matches: 10. From germline, CDR1 is MNHNS and CDR2 SASEGT. CDR3 protein: CASRSSGTSGGNEQFF. In DNA form, the CDR3 reads TGTGCCAGCCGCTCATCCGGGACTAGCGGGGGAAATGAGCAGTTCTTC.

This clonotype was observed a handful of times. The genes are TRBV29-1 and TRBJ2-7; tentative D call: TRBD2 (5 bases). The V gene's germline CDR1 is SQVTM and CDR2 ANQGSEA. The CDR3 has 11 residues. Trimming pared 4 bases from V and 4 bases from J, leaving 8 bases between. The CDR3 here is CSVARGYEQYF. The CDR3 nucleotides are TGCAGCGTTGCCCGGGGATACGAGCAGTACTTC.